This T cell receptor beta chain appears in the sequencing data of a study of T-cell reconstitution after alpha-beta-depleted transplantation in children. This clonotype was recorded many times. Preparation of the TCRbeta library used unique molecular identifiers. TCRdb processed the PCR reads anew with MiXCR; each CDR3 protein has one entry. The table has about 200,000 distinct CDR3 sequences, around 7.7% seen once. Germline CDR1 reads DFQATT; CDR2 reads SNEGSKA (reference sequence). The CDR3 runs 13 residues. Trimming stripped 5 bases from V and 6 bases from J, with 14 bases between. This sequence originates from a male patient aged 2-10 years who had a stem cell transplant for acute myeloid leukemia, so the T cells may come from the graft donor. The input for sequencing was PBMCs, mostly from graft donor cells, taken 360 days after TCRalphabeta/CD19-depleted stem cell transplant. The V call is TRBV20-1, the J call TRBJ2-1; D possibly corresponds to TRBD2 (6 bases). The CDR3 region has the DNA TGCAGTGCTGGGTCGGGAGTCCTCAATGAGCAGTTCTTC. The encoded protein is CSAGSGVLNEQFF.